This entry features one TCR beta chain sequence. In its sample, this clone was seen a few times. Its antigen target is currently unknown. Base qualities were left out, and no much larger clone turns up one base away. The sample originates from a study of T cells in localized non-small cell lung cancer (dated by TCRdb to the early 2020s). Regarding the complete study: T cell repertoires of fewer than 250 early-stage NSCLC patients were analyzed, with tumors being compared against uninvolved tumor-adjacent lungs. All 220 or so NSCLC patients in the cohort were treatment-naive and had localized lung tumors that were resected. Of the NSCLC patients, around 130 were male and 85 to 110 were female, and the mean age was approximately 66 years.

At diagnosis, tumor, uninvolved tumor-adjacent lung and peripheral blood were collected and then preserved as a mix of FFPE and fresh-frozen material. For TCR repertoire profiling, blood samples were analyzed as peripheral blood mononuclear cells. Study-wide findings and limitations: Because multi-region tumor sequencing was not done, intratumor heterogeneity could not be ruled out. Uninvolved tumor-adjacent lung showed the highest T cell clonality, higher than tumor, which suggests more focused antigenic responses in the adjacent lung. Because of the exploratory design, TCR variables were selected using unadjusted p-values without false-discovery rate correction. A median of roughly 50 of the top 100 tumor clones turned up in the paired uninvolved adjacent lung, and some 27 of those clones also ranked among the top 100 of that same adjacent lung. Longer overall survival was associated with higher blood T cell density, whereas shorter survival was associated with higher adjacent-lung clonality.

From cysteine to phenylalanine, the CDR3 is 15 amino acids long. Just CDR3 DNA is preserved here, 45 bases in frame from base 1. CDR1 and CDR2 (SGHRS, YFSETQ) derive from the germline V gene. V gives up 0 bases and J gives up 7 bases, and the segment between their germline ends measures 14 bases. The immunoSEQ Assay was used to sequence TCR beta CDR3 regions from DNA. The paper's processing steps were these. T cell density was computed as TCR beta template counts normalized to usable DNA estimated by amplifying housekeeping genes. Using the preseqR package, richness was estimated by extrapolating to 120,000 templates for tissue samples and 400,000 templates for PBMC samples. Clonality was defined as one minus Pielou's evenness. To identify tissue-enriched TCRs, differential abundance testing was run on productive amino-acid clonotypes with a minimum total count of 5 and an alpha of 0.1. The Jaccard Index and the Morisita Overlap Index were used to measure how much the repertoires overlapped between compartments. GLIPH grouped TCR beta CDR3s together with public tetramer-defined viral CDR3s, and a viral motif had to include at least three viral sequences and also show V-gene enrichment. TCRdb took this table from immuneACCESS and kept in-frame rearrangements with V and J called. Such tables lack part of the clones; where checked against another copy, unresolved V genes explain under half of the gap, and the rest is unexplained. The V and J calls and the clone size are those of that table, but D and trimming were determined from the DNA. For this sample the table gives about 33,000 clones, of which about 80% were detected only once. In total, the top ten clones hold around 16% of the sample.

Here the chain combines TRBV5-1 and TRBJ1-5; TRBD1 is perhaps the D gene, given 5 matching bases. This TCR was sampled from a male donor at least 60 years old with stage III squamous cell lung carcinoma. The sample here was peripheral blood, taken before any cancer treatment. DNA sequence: TGCGCCAGCAGCTTGGGAGTCGGGGGTGGACAGCCCCAGCATTTT. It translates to CASSLGVGGGQPQHF.